One sample yielded the 25 T cell receptor beta chains listed below, sequenced in a study of cytomegalovirus exposure and HLA in healthy donors. The PCR was carried out with 60 Vbeta primers and 13 Jbeta primers. TCRdb keeps only in-frame clones here, not all; method: immunoSEQ multiplex PCR. This sample yields 100,000 to 150,000 clones, of which less than 20% are seen a single time; 1.9% belongs to the top ten. The source material was PBMCs. The receptor set was obtained from a woman aged 18-29 years in good health and CMV-seronegative.

The rearrangement joins TRBV29-1 to TRBJ2-3; no clear D gene. CDR1 and CDR2 (germline): SQVTM, ANQGSEA. Trimming pared 7 bases from V and 0 bases from J, leaving 8 bases between. CDR3 size: 12 residues. CDR3 residues: CSAEVSTDTQYF. The CDR3 DNA reads TGCAGCGCAGAGGTGAGCACAGATACGCAGTATTTT.

The chain is built from TRBV6-5 and TRBJ1-4; D call uncertain. Germline CDR1 reads MNHEY; CDR2 reads SVGAGI. The V end was cut by 0 bases, the J end by 8 bases, with 10 bases between. CDR3 length: 14 residues. CDR3 protein: CASSYSIGREKLFF. Here the CDR3 DNA reads TGTGCCAGCAGTTACTCGATAGGGAGGGAAAAACTGTTTTTT.

The chain employs TRBV11-2 and TRBJ2-7; 9 nucleotides agree with TRBD1. The germline V gene has CDR1 SGHAT and CDR2 FQNNGV. With 5 bases clipped from V and 5 bases from J, the junction kept 7 bases outside the gene matches. The CDR3 length is 14 residues. The CDR3 DNA follows: TGTGCCAGCAGCATAACAGGGGGCCCACACGAGCAGTACTTC. Encoded protein: CASSITGGPHEQYF.

This clone was seen only a few times. The chain employs TRBV30 and TRBJ2-3, with D maybe TRBD2 (6 bases). The V gene lost 3 bases and the J gene lost 3 bases, with 16 bases spanning the gap. This CDR3 comprises 15 residues. From germline, CDR1 is GTSNPN and CDR2 SVGIG (reference sequence). CDR3 sequence: CAWSAGTPGTDTQYF. CDR3 nucleotides: TGTGCCTGGAGCGCCGGGACTCCCGGAACAGATACGCAGTATTTT. Looking up the rest from reference TRBV30 and TRBJ2-3 gives the full variable domain: SQTIHQWPATLVQPVGSPLSLECTVEGTSNPNLYWYRQAAGRGLQLLFYSVGIGQISSEVPQNLSASRPQDRQFILSSKKLLLSDSGFYLCAWSAGTPGTDTQYFGPGTRLTVL.

The chain joins TRBV6-1 to TRBJ2-7; 10 bases agree with TRBD2. V was clipped by 5 bases and J by 4 bases; unmatched bases: 8. Germline assignment: CDR1 MNHNS and CDR2 SASEGT. CDR3 size: 15 residues. The CDR3 coding sequence is TGTGCCAGCAGTCAGCTTTCGACTAGCGGGTACGAGCAGTACTTC. This codes for CASSQLSTSGYEQYF.

The table lists this clone with a few counts. The chain carries TRBV6-1 and TRBJ1-5, with D perhaps matching TRBD1 (6 bases). From germline, CDR1 is MNHNS and CDR2 SASEGT. The germline V and J ends were trimmed by 6 bases and 6 bases, with 12 bases remaining between them. The CDR3 runs to 13 residues. Written as DNA, the CDR3 is TGTGCCAGCAGCCAACAGGGTTCTCAGCCCCAGCATTTT. Translating it yields CASSQQGSQPQHF.

This clone was counted only a few times. The V gene is TRBV6-1, the J gene TRBJ1-1; TRBD1 aligns across 10 bases. Germline V gives CDR1 MNHNS, CDR2 SASEGT. With 4 bases clipped from V and 4 bases from J, the junction kept 6 bases outside the gene matches. The CDR3 contains 15 residues. DNA of the CDR3: TGTGCCAGCAGTGTTTGGGACAGGGGTACCACTGAAGCTTTCTTT. Its translation: CASSVWDRGTTEAFF.

The chain carries TRBV27 and TRBJ2-5, with D possibly being TRBD1 (6 bases). The CDR3 runs to 14 residues. Germline V gene sequence: CDR1 MNHEY, CDR2 SMNVEV (reference sequence). The V end was cut by 5 bases, the J end by 1 base, with 11 bases between. The CDR3 sequence: CASSPWTAQETQYF. As DNA, the CDR3 is TGTGCCAGCAGTCCATGGACAGCCCAAGAGACCCAGTACTTC.

This clone has a handful of counts. This chain joins TRBV11-1 and TRBJ2-7, with 11 bases lining up with TRBD1. Germline V gene sequence: CDR1 SGHAT, CDR2 FQDESV (reference sequence). The CDR3 extends over 15 amino acids. Trimming at V came to 5 bases and at J to 4 bases, leaving 7 bases not matched to a gene. The CDR3 loop is CASSLGQGASYEQYF. CDR3 nucleotides: TGTGCCAGCAGCCTCGGACAGGGGGCTTCGTACGAGCAGTACTTC. Looking up the rest from reference TRBV11-1 and TRBJ2-7 gives the full variable domain: EAEVAQSPRYKITEKSQAVAFWCDPISGHATLYWYRQILGQGPELLVQFQDESVVDDSQLPKDRFSAERLKGVDSTLKIQPAELGDSAMYLCASSLGQGASYEQYFGPGTRLTVT.

The chain has TRBV5-1 and TRBJ1-2; D uncertain. The germline V gene encodes CDR1 SGHRS and CDR2 YFSETQ. Trimming took off 4 bases at V and 4 bases at J, with 17 bases between the two ends. The CDR3 is 15 residues long. The CDR3 nucleotides are TGCGCCAGCAGCCCCCGCGAGGCTTTCTTCTATGGCTACACCTTC. Protein product: CASSPREAFFYGYTF.

A few counts support this clone. The DNA of the CDR3 is TGTGCCAGCAGCTCGGGACAGGGGCGATCCGGAAACACTGAAGCTTTCTTT. Residues: CASSSGQGRSGNTEAFF. The chain is built from TRBV11-3 and TRBJ1-1; 10 positions agree with TRBD1. The CDR3 loop spans 17 amino acids. V lost 4 bases and J lost 2; bases outside the gene matches: 10. Germline CDR1 SGHNT, CDR2 YENEEA.

The gene calls are TRBV9 and TRBJ2-3, with 8 nucleotides matching TRBD2. Germline V gene sequence: CDR1 SGDLS, CDR2 YYNGEE. J was trimmed by 4 bases and V by 0 bases; bases with no gene match: 7. This CDR3 contains 16 residues. The CDR3 sequence: CASSVDAGGEADTQYF. In DNA, the CDR3 is TGTGCCAGCAGCGTAGATGCCGGGGGGGAAGCAGATACGCAGTATTTT.

The chain combines TRBV6-5 with TRBJ1-4; no reliable D call. Germline loops: CDR1 MNHEY, CDR2 SVGAGI. Trimming removed 2 bases from V and 8 bases from J, with 12 bases in between. The length of the CDR3 is 14 residues. The CDR3 region is CASSYGRGGEKLFF. For the CDR3, the DNA is TGTGCCAGCAGTTACGGCCGGGGTGGCGAAAAACTGTTTTTT.

The chain combines TRBV4-1 with TRBJ1-3; D gene unclear. CDR3 length: 12 residues. V lost 8 bases and J lost 0, with 5 bases in between. The germline gives CDR1 MGHRA, CDR2 YSYEKL. This CDR3 is CASRSSGNTIYF. The CDR3 DNA follows: TGCGCCAGCCGGAGCTCTGGAAACACCATATATTTT.

The rearrangement uses TRBV28 and TRBJ2-1, with a weak D call TRBD1 (5 bases). Trimming left V 2 bases short and J 6 bases short, with 11 bases between. The CDR3 contains 14 residues. Germline V gene lookup returns CDR1 MDHEN and CDR2 SYDVKM. The CDR3 sequence is CASSLSFQGNEQFF. The CDR3 region has the DNA TGTGCCAGCAGTTTAAGTTTCCAGGGCAATGAGCAGTTCTTC.

This clone turned up a few times. V and J are TRBV28 and TRBJ2-3, with 10 bases that match TRBD2. Germline loops: CDR1 MDHEN, CDR2 SYDVKM. Trimming cost V 5 bases and J 6 bases; bases outside gene matches: 14. This CDR3 has 17 residues. DNA for the CDR3: TGTGCCAGCAGTCAACCCCCTGAGCGGGGGGGCTTGGATACGCAGTATTTT. Its translation: CASSQPPERGGLDTQYF. The full variable domain, with the rest looked up from reference TRBV28 and TRBJ2-3, is DVKVTQSSRYLVKRTGEKVFLECVQDMDHENMFWYRQDPGLGLRLIYFSYDVKMKEKGDIPEGYSVSREKKERFSLILESASTNQTSMYLCASSQPPERGGLDTQYFGPGTRLTVL.

This rearrangement joins TRBV2 to TRBJ2-3; 7 bases match TRBD1. Germline trimming cut 5 bases from V and 5 bases from J; bases unmatched to any gene: 10. This CDR3 comprises 15 residues. Germline lookup yields CDR1 SNHLY and CDR2 FYNNEI. The CDR3, as DNA: TGTGCCAGCAGTCCCATAGACAGGGCCGGAGATACGCAGTATTTT. It codes for CASSPIDRAGDTQYF.

This clone came up a few times. V usage is TRBV6-4 and J usage is TRBJ2-1; TRBD1 agrees at 9 bases. CDR1 MRHNA and CDR2 SNTAGT come from the germline V gene. There are 22 residues in the CDR3. Trimming cost V 4 bases and J 2 bases; bases outside gene matches: 24. The CDR3 sequence: CASSASGTGRLAAIRPYNEQFF. Here the CDR3 DNA reads TGTGCCAGCAGTGCCTCCGGGACAGGGCGTCTCGCGGCCATAAGACCCTACAATGAGCAGTTCTTC.

The chain employs TRBV7-9 and TRBJ2-2, with D hard to call. V lost 2 bases to trimming and J lost 0 bases, with 4 bases between them. Germline CDR1 SEHNR, CDR2 FQNEAQ (reference sequence). The CDR3 extends over 14 amino acids. CDR3 nucleotide sequence: TGTGCCAGCAGCTTAAACTCGAACACCGGGGAGCTGTTTTTT. Residues: CASSLNSNTGELFF.

The chain combines TRBV29-1 with TRBJ1-1, with 8 bases lining up with TRBD1. The germline gives CDR1 SQVTM, CDR2 ANQGSEA. This CDR3 is built from 14 residues. V lost 5 bases and J lost 3; bases outside the gene matches: 8. The CDR3 DNA reads TGCAGCGTTTCATACAGGGGGGGGGACACTGAAGCTTTCTTT. This gives the protein CSVSYRGGDTEAFF. Full variable domain (outside the CDR3, taken from reference TRBV29-1 and TRBJ1-1): SAVISQKPSRDICQRGTSLTIQCQVDSQVTMMFWYRQQPGQSLTLIATANQGSEATYESGFVIDKFPISRPNLTFSTLTVSNMSPEDSSIYLCSVSYRGGDTEAFFGQGTRLTVV.

CDR3 DNA sequence: TGTGCCTCAGGGACAGAGAACTATGGCTACACCTTC. Translating gives CASGTENYGYTF. The chain recombines TRBV30 with TRBJ1-2; 7 positions match TRBD1. Germline V lookup: CDR1 GTSNPN, CDR2 SVGIG (reference sequence). This CDR3 has 12 amino acids. V lost 7 bases, J lost 2 bases, and 4 bases stayed unmatched.

This clone came up a few times. This chain uses TRBV2 with TRBJ2-4; 7 positions agree with TRBD1. The CDR3 runs 15 residues. Germline V lookup: CDR1 SNHLY, CDR2 FYNNEI. Unmatched junction bases numbered 3, after V lost 3 bases and J lost 1 base. The CDR3 sequence is CASSDLQGAKNIQYF. Written as DNA, the CDR3 is TGTGCCAGCAGTGACCTACAGGGGGCCAAAAACATTCAGTACTTC.

With regard to this clone: A read error may account for a junction end that differs from germline. CDR3 sequence: CASSRTGVTQETQYF. In nucleotides, the CDR3 is TGTGCTAGCAGCCGGACCGGGGTCACACAAGAGACCCAGTACTTC. The chain employs TRBV7-7 and TRBJ2-5, with a tentative D call TRBD2 (5 bases). Germline V gene sequence: CDR1 SSHAT, CDR2 FNYEAQ (reference sequence). CDR3 size: 15 residues.

The gene calls are TRBV9 and TRBJ2-7; D might be TRBD1 (6 bases). The CDR3 runs 14 residues. Per the germline V gene, CDR1 is SGDLS and CDR2 is YYNGEE. Trimming pared 5 bases from V and 0 bases from J, leaving 12 bases between. CDR3 DNA sequence: TGTGCCAGCAGTCTAGGGGGAATCTCCTACGAGCAGTACTTC. Its translation: CASSLGGISYEQYF.

This clone was counted between two and nine times. The chain employs TRBV19 and TRBJ1-1, with D uncertain. The CDR3 length is 15 residues. The germline V gene encodes CDR1 LNHDA and CDR2 SQIVND (reference sequence). V was clipped by 9 bases and J by 4 bases, with 21 bases between them. The CDR3 DNA reads as TGTGCCAGCCCCCTAGGGAGGGCCCAAGGCACTGAAGCTTTCTTT. Translating gives CASPLGRAQGTEAFF.